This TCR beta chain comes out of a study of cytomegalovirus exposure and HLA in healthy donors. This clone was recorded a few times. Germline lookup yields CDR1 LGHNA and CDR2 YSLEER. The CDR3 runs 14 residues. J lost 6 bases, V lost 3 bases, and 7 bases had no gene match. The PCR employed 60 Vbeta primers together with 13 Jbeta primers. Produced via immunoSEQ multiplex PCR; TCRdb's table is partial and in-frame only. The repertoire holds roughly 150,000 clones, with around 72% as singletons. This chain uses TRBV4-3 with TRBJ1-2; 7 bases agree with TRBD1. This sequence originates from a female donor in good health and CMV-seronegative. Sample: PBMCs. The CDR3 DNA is TGCGCCAGCAGCCAGGGGACAGTGAGAGATGGCTACACCTTC. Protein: CASSQGTVRDGYTF.